This T cell receptor (beta chain) was profiled in a study of cytomegalovirus exposure and HLA in healthy donors. Study-wide findings and caveats: Among the CMV-associated chains, a few were confirmed in vitro as specific for CMV antigens. The authors enumerated around 150 TCR beta chains as linked to cytomegalovirus.

The protocol was immunoSEQ multiplex PCR, while the TCRdb copy is restricted to in-frame clones and leaves out a portion. The table has some 170,000 clones, approximately 87% seen once. Between the trimmed V and J ends, which lost 3 bases and 8 bases, there was a span of 7 bases. CDR3 size: 11 residues. Germline values: CDR1 MDHEN, CDR2 SYDVKM. Notes on this clone: Its specificity is unknown.

This rearrangement joins TRBV28 to TRBJ1-2; D unresolved. This TCR derives from a woman aged 30 to 39 in good health and CMV-seronegative. The sample taken for sequencing was PBMCs. The CDR3, as DNA: TGTGCCAGCAGTTTCTCACACGGCTACACCTTC. Amino acid sequence: CASSFSHGYTF.